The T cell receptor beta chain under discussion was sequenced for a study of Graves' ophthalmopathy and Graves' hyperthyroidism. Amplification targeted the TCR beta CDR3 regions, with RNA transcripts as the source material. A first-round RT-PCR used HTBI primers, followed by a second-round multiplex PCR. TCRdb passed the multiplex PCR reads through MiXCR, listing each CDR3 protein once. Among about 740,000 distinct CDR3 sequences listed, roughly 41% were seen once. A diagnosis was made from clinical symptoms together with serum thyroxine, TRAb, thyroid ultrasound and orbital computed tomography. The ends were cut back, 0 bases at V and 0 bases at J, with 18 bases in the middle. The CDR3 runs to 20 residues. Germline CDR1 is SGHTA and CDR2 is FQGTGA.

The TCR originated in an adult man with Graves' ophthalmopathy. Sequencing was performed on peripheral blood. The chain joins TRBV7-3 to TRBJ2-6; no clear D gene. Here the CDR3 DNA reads TGTGCCAGCAGCTTAACGGTGTATGCGACCGAGAGCTCTGGGGCCAACGTCCTGACTTTC. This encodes CASSLTVYATESSGANVLTF.